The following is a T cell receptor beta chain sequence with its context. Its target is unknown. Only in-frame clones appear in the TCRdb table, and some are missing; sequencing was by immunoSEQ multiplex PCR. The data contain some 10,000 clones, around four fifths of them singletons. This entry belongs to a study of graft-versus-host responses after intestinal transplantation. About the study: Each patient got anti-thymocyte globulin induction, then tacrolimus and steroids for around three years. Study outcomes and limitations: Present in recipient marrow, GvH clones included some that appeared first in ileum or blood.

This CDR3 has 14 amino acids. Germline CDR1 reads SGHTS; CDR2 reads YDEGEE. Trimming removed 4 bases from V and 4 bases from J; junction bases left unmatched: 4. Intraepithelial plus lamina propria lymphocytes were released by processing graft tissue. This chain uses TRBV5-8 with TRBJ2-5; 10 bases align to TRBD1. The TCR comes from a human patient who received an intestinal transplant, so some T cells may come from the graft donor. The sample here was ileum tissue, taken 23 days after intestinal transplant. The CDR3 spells CASSGDRGSETQYF. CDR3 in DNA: TGTGCCAGCAGCGGGGACAGGGGATCAGAGACCCAGTACTTC.